These 22 T cell receptor beta chains originate from one sample sequenced in a study of memory CD4+ T cells and cytomegalovirus serostatus. The sort gate was single viable CD3+CD4+CD8-CD45RO+ cells for memory CD4+ T cells. Clones were read by immunoSEQ multiplex PCR, and TCRdb kept only the in-frame ones, dropping some. The table has 55,000 to 65,000 clones, approximately 77% seen once; the top ten hold under 0.5%. The sequencing input was memory CD4+ T cells from blood. These receptors were collected from an adult in good health and CMV-seronegative. Some clones in this sample may be carry-over from other donors' samples.

The gene calls are TRBV5-1 and TRBJ1-2; no definite D call. The germline gives CDR1 SGHRS, CDR2 YFSETQ. Trimming took off 2 bases at V and 1 base at J, with 12 bases between the two ends. The CDR3 is made up of 15 amino acids. The CDR3 is CASSFADGLNYGYTF. In DNA, the CDR3 is TGCGCCAGCAGCTTTGCTGACGGCCTTAACTATGGCTACACCTTC.

V usage is TRBV9 and J usage is TRBJ1-5; no clear D. CDR3 length: 15 residues. CDR1 and CDR2 (germline): SGDLS, YYNGEE. Trimming pared 3 bases from V and 3 bases from J, leaving 13 bases between. This CDR3 is CASSANALPNQPQHF. As DNA, the CDR3 is TGTGCCAGCAGCGCAAACGCCCTCCCCAATCAGCCCCAGCATTTT.

This clone was found once. The chain combines TRBV11-2 with TRBJ2-3; D is possibly TRBD2 (5 bases). V lost 5 bases and J 4 bases, leaving 19 bases between the germline ends. CDR3 length: 16 amino acids. Germline V gene data show CDR1 as SGHAT and CDR2 as FQNNGV. The chain's CDR3 is CASSPHRTSLPDTQYF. The DNA of the CDR3 is TGTGCCAGCAGCCCCCACCGGACTTCCTTGCCAGATACGCAGTATTTT.

J is TRBJ2-3 and V is TRBV9, with 7 positions matching TRBD2. From germline, CDR1 is SGDLS and CDR2 YYNGEE. V shed 0 bases and J 6 bases; nucleotides not matched to a gene: 10. The CDR3 runs to 16 residues. CDR3 amino acids: CASSVGREKLSDTQYF. Written as DNA, the CDR3 is TGTGCCAGCAGCGTAGGGCGGGAGAAGTTATCGGATACGCAGTATTTT. Full variable domain (missing parts from reference TRBV9 and TRBJ2-3): DSGVTQTPKHLITATGQRVTLRCSPRSGDLSVYWYQQSLDQGLQFLIQYYNGEERAKGNILERFSAQQFPDLHSELNLSSLELGDSALYFCASSVGREKLSDTQYFGPGTRLTVL.

The gene calls are TRBV2 and TRBJ2-2; TRBD1 matches 10 bases. V shed 7 bases, J shed 5 bases, and the junction held 7 bases outside the gene matches. In germline, CDR1 is SNHLY, CDR2 FYNNEI. The CDR3 covers 15 residues. CDR3 protein: CASKTGGIPTGELFF. CDR3 sequence (DNA): TGTGCCAGCAAGACAGGGGGCATACCGACCGGGGAGCTGTTTTTT.

The chain recombines TRBV7-9 with TRBJ2-6; 9 bases fit TRBD2. Germline V gene data show CDR1 as SEHNR and CDR2 as FQNEAQ (reference sequence). The CDR3 spans 13 residues. The ends lost 3 bases at V and 16 bases at J; junction bases unmatched: 7. This chain's CDR3 is CASSLTSGPTLTF. CDR3 nucleotide sequence: TGTGCCAGCAGCTTGACTAGCGGACCCACTCTGACTTTC.

The chain is built from TRBV25-1 and TRBJ2-3; D not certain. The length of the CDR3 is 16 residues. The V and J ends lost 4 bases and 3 bases respectively, with 17 bases between them. The V gene's germline CDR1 is MGHDK and CDR2 SYGVNS. The CDR3 coding sequence is TGTGCCAGCAGTGTCAAGGGCCTTGAAGAAACAGATACGCAGTATTTT. This encodes CASSVKGLEETDTQYF.

This clone appeared a single time. J is TRBJ2-7 and V is TRBV6-1; weak D call: TRBD1 (5 bases). The CDR3 is made up of 13 amino acids. The germline gives CDR1 MNHNS, CDR2 SASEGT. Trimming cost V 2 bases and J 10 bases, with 15 bases left between them. CDR3 DNA: TGTGCCAGCAGTGAAATCGGACAAATGGGACAGTACTTC. Translated, it gives CASSEIGQMGQYF.

The chain has TRBV5-1 and TRBJ2-3; 7 bases match TRBD2. The CDR3 runs 16 residues. Germline assignment: CDR1 SGHRS and CDR2 YFSETQ. Trimming took 4 bases from V and 1 from J; bases not matched to a gene: 9. CDR3 in DNA: TGCGCCAGCAGCGGGACCGGGACTATAGGCACAGATACGCAGTATTTT. This codes for CASSGTGTIGTDTQYF.

V gene TRBV2 combines with J gene TRBJ2-7, with 9 nucleotides matching TRBD2. The CDR3 covers 15 residues. V lost 5 bases and J lost 0; bases outside the gene matches: 5. Per germline, CDR1 SNHLY and CDR2 FYNNEI. The CDR3 sequence: CASSRTSAYSYEQYF. The CDR3 bases are TGTGCCAGCAGTCGGACTAGCGCCTACTCCTACGAGCAGTACTTC.

The rearrangement joins TRBV5-4 to TRBJ2-1; 7 nucleotides agree with TRBD2. Losses at the gene ends were 4 bases for V and 5 bases for J; bases not matched to a gene: 9. Per germline, CDR1 SGHNT and CDR2 YYREEE (reference sequence). There are 15 residues in the CDR3. The CDR3 here is CASSPGGLRNNEQFF. CDR3 in DNA: TGTGCCAGCAGCCCGGGGGGACTCCGTAACAATGAGCAGTTCTTC.

This clone was found once. The V call is TRBV19, the J call TRBJ2-5; 7 bases match TRBD1. V lost 7 bases and J lost 4; bases outside the gene matches: 12. Per germline, CDR1 LNHDA and CDR2 SQIVND (reference sequence). The CDR3 has 15 amino acids. Here the CDR3 reads CASMLKGGPGETQYF. In DNA, the CDR3 is TGTGCCAGTATGCTCAAAGGGGGCCCGGGAGAGACCCAGTACTTC.

J is TRBJ2-3 and V is TRBV6-1, with no clear D. The CDR3 runs 11 residues. The germline V and J ends were trimmed by 6 bases and 10 bases, with 11 bases remaining between them. CDR1 is MNHNS, CDR2 SASEGT, per germline. The CDR3: CASRLLQAQYF. The DNA for the CDR3 is TGTGCCAGCAGGCTCCTCCAGGCGCAGTATTTT.

V and J are TRBV7-9 and TRBJ1-4; D unclear. The CDR3 has 14 amino acids. Deletions cut 1 base from V and 4 bases from J, with 7 bases between. The V gene's germline CDR1 is SEHNR and CDR2 FQNEAQ (reference sequence). The CDR3 spells CASSLEIVNEKLFF. CDR3 nucleotides: TGTGCCAGCAGCTTAGAGATTGTTAATGAAAAACTGTTTTTT.

This chain connects TRBV11-1 to TRBJ1-1; D gene unclear. This CDR3 region has 13 residues. Trimming removed 2 bases at V and 1 base at J, with 5 bases between. From germline, CDR1 is SGHAT and CDR2 FQDESV (reference sequence). CDR3 protein: CASSLTANTEAFF. Written as DNA, the CDR3 is TGTGCCAGCAGCTTAACCGCGAACACTGAAGCTTTCTTT.

CDR3 coding DNA: TGTGCCAGCAGTTTTGAATGGGGTGGGGCCGGGGAGCTGTTTTTT. This codes for CASSFEWGGAGELFF. The chain joins TRBV27 to TRBJ2-2; D ambiguous. The CDR3 has 15 residues. Between the trimmed V and J ends, which lost 3 bases and 6 bases, there was a span of 14 bases. Germline values: CDR1 MNHEY, CDR2 SMNVEV (reference sequence).

The chain carries TRBV5-1 and TRBJ1-1; D perhaps matches TRBD1 (5 bases). The CDR3 extends over 13 amino acids. The germline V and J ends were trimmed by 8 bases and 3 bases, with 14 bases remaining between them. Germline V gene lookup returns CDR1 SGHRS and CDR2 YFSETQ. CDR3 protein: CASSQVLDTEAFF. The CDR3 DNA is TGCGCCAGTTCACAGGTTTTGGACACTGAAGCTTTCTTT.

The chain combines TRBV28 with TRBJ2-1; a possible D gene is TRBD2 (7 bases). Per germline, CDR1 MDHEN and CDR2 SYDVKM. Trimming shortened V by 5 bases and J by 8 bases, and 19 bases separated the two germline ends. The CDR3 has 15 amino acids. The CDR3 sequence: CASSDPLGGGDEQFF. CDR3 in DNA: TGTGCCAGCAGTGACCCGTTAGGGGGGGGCGATGAGCAGTTCTTC.

V usage is TRBV30 and J usage is TRBJ2-1; the D is unclear. Looked up from germline, CDR1 is GTSNPN and CDR2 is SVGIG (reference sequence). CDR3 length equals 15 residues. V was trimmed by 0 bases and J by 3 bases, leaving 12 bases between them. CDR3 residues: CAWSVGSISYNEQFF. DNA for the CDR3: TGTGCCTGGAGTGTAGGTAGCATTAGCTACAATGAGCAGTTCTTC.

This chain links TRBV2 with TRBJ1-2, with 7 bases lining up with TRBD1. Germline trimming cut 5 bases from V and 10 bases from J; bases unmatched to any gene: 10. Germline V lookup: CDR1 SNHLY, CDR2 FYNNEI. The CDR3 extends over 13 amino acids. The CDR3 bases are TGTGCCAGCAGTCCGACAGGGCGGTTTGCCTACACCTTC. Translation gives CASSPTGRFAYTF.

The J gene is TRBJ2-5, the V gene TRBV2; D ambiguous. The CDR3 runs 15 residues. CDR1 is SNHLY and CDR2 is FYNNEI in the germline V gene. The V and J ends lost 5 bases and 1 base respectively, with 14 bases between them. CDR3 loop: CASSSTLLPQETQYF. The CDR3 nucleotides are TGTGCCAGCAGTTCAACGCTTCTGCCCCAAGAGACCCAGTACTTC. The whole variable domain, filled in from reference TRBV2 and TRBJ2-5, reads EPEVTQTPSHQVTQMGQEVILRCVPISNHLYFYWYRQILGQKVEFLVSFYNNEISEKSEIFDDQFSVERPDGSNFTLKIRSTKLEDSAMYFCASSSTLLPQETQYFGPGTRLLVL.

This clone was seen once. J is TRBJ2-3 and V is TRBV5-6; D unresolved. Germline V gene lookup returns CDR1 SGHDT and CDR2 YYEEEE. Trimming removed 0 bases from V and 4 bases from J, with 6 bases in between. The length of the CDR3 is 13 residues. The CDR3 DNA reads as TGTGCCAGCAGCTTGGTCGTGTCAGATACGCAGTATTTT. Protein product: CASSLVVSDTQYF. Filled out from reference TRBV5-6 and TRBJ2-3, the complete variable domain reads DAGVTQSPTHLIKTRGQQVTLRCSPKSGHDTVSWYQQALGQGPQFIFQYYEEEERQRGNFPDRFSGHQFPNYSSELNVNALLLGDSALYLCASSLVVSDTQYFGPGTRLTVL.